This T cell receptor beta chain was captured in a study of regulatory dendritic cells for organ transplantation. Overall study findings and caveats: Regulatory dendritic cells appeared to expand memory CD8+ clones less than mature ones. The most alloreactive TCR clonotypes were found in resting memory CD8+ cells. Naive T cells showed high diversity, memory cells less, memory CD8+ least.

As for this clone: Antigen unknown.

FACS sorted CD4+ or CD8+ T cells into CD45RA+ naive and CD45RO+ memory. Looked up from germline, CDR1 is SGHRS and CDR2 is YFSETQ. CDR3 length: 16 residues. Trimming removed 4 bases at V and 4 bases at J, with 18 bases between. Data came from immunoSEQ multiplex PCR; TCRdb stores just in-frame clones and leaves some out. The sample has approximately 35,000 clones, 70% to 90% seen once; the top ten hold about 0.063%. The sequencing input was naive CD4+ T cells from blood. The subset denotes: CD45RA+ naive T cells. The sequence was collected from a human donor in good health. V and J are TRBV5-1 and TRBJ2-1; D may be TRBD2 (6 bases). CDR3 region: CASSPGPGVQYNEQFF. The CDR3 region has the DNA TGCGCCAGCAGCCCCGGGCCGGGAGTTCAGTACAATGAGCAGTTCTTC.